This note documents a single TCR beta chain sequence. Its antigen is undetermined. This record belongs to a study of T-cell memory formation after mild COVID-19. Study-wide results and caveats: Among CD4+ contracting clones, most were CM and EM, and CD8+ ones EMRA. Cross-reactive memory appears to have joined, as suggested by some responding clones showing up in pre-infection memory.

5'RACE with constant-segment primers yielded barcoded, UMI-tagged TCR alpha and TCR beta cDNA libraries. One entry per CDR3 protein, called by TCRdb with MiXCR from the 5' RACE reads. The table lists 190,000 or so distinct CDR3 sequences, roughly 27% of them singletons, with about 10% in the top ten. The CDR3 extends over 14 amino acids. Trimming removed 6 bases from V and 3 bases from J; junction bases left unmatched: 7. The V gene's germline CDR1 is MNHNS and CDR2 SASEGT. The clonotype comes from an adult woman who had mild COVID-19 (a few samples of this study predate the infection). Cell type and time point are not known. The genes are TRBV6-1 and TRBJ1-1; 7 bases agree with TRBD1. The specimen sequenced was PBMCs or a T cell subset sorted from them (not recorded which). The CDR3 here is CASSGATGDTEAFF. In nucleotides, the CDR3 is TGTGCCAGCAGCGGGGCCACAGGGGACACTGAAGCTTTCTTT.